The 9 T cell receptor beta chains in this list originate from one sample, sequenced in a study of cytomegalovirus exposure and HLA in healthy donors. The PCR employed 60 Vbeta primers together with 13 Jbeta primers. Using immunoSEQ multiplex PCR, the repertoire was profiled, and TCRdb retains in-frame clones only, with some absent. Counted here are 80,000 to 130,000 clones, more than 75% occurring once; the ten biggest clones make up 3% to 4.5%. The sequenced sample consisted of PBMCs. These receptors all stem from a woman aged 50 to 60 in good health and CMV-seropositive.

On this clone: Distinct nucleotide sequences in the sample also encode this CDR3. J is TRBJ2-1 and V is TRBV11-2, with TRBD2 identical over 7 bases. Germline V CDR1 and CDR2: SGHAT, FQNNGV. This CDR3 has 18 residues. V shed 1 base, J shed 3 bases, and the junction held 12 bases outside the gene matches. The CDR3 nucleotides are TGTGCCAGCAGCTTAGCCCTGTACCTCCTAGCGGACTACAATGAGCAGTTCTTC. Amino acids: CASSLALYLLADYNEQFF.

CDR3 protein: CASSPGLAGGFEQFF. For the CDR3, the DNA is TGTGCCAGCAGCCCAGGACTAGCGGGAGGTTTTGAGCAGTTCTTC. The rearrangement joins TRBV7-3 to TRBJ2-1; 14 positions agree with TRBD2. The CDR3 length is 15 residues. Losses at the gene ends were 5 bases for V and 9 bases for J; bases not matched to a gene: 6. The germline CDR1 and CDR2 sequences are SGHTA and FQGTGA.

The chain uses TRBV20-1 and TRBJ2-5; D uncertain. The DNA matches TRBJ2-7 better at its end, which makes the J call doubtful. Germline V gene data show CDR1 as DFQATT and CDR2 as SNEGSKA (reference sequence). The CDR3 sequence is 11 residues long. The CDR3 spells CSGSEMYEQYF. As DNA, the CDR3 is TGCAGTGGCAGCGAAATGTACGAGCAGTACTTC.

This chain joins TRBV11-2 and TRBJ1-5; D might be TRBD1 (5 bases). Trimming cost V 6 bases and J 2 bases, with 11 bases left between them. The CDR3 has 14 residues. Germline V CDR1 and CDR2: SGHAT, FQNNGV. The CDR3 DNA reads TGTGCCAGCAGTCCAGGGTCTGGCAATCAGCCCCAGCATTTT. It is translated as CASSPGSGNQPQHF.

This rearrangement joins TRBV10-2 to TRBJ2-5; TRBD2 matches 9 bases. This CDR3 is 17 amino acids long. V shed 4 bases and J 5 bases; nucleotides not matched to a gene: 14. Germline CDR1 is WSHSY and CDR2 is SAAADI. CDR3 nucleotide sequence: TGCGCCAGCAGTGTTATCCCGGATGGAGCGGGGGGTGAGACCCAGTACTTC. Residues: CASSVIPDGAGGETQYF.

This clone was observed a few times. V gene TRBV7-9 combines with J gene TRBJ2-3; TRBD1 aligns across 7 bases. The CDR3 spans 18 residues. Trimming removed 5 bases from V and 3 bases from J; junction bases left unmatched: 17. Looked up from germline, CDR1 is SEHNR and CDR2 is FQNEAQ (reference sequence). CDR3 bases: TGTGCCAGCAGCCAGAGCCGGACAGGCCGGCTTAGAACAGATACGCAGTATTTT. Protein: CASSQSRTGRLRTDTQYF.

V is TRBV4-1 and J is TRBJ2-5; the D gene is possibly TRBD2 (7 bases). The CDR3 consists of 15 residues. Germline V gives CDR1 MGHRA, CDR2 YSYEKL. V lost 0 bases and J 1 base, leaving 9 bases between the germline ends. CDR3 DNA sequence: TGCGCCAGCAGCCAAGACGGGGGGCGCCAAGAGACCCAGTACTTC. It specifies CASSQDGGRQETQYF.

CDR3 protein: CASSGGRGVGYTF. The CDR3, as DNA: TGTGCCAGCAGCGGGGGTCGCGGGGTCGGCTACACCTTC. This chain joins TRBV5-4 and TRBJ1-2; possibly TRBD1 for D (5 bases). The germline CDR1 and CDR2 sequences are SGHNT and YYREEE (reference sequence). V was shortened by 4 bases and J by 8 bases, with 15 bases between the two germline ends. This CDR3 has 13 residues. Complete variable domain (other parts from reference TRBV5-4 and TRBJ1-2): ETGVTQSPTHLIKTRGQQVTLRCSSQSGHNTVSWYQQALGQGPQFIFQYYREEENGRGNFPPRFSGLQFPNYSSELNVNALELDDSALYLCASSGGRGVGYTFGSGTRLTVV.

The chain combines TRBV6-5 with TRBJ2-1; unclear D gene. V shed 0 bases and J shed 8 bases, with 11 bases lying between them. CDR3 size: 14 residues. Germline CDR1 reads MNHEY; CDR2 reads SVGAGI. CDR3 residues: CASSYSDGDYEQFF. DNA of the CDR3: TGTGCCAGCAGTTACTCCGACGGAGACTATGAGCAGTTCTTC.